The clone carrying this TCR beta chain was seen only a few times. Researchers took RNA transcripts and amplified TCR beta CDR3 regions from them. Scientists carried out first-round RT-PCR using HTBI primers and then a second-round multiplex PCR. TCRdb reanalysed the multiplex PCR reads using MiXCR and keeps one entry per CDR3 protein. The data show 1 million to 1.3 million distinct CDR3 sequences, with roughly 35% seen just once and 11% held by the top ten. The sample comes from a study of Graves' ophthalmopathy and Graves' hyperthyroidism. The length of the CDR3 is 12 residues. The germline V and J ends were trimmed by 3 bases and 4 bases, with 4 bases remaining between them. CDR1 is LGHDT and CDR2 is YNNKEL in the germline V gene (reference sequence).

The chain carries TRBV3-1 and TRBJ1-3; D is unresolved. The source of this sequence is an adult man with Graves' hyperthyroidism. Sequencing input: peripheral blood or thyroid tissue (not recorded which). The CDR3 reads CASSQRGNTIYF. As DNA, the CDR3 is TGTGCCAGCAGCCAGAGAGGAAACACCATATATTTT.